Here is one T cell receptor (beta chain) with its context. With V trimmed by 4 bases and J by 1 base, 6 bases remained unmatched. The CDR3 has 16 residues. Per germline, CDR1 SGHDN and CDR2 FVKESK. The source of the sample is a study of blood T cell repertoires in COVID-19. About the research overall: COVID-19 samples collected from the United States, Italy and Spain covered acute and convalescent phases. Nucleic acid was either cDNA or gDNA, and it came from T cells, B-cell-depleted T cells, or PBMCs.

Sequenced by immunoSEQ multiplex PCR; TCRdb stores in-frame clones only, minus some. The table includes around 210,000 clones, roughly 75% detected once. The TCR was taken from a woman in her 70s with acute or convalescent COVID-19. Sequencing was done on a sample of peripheral blood. The rearrangement links TRBV14 to TRBJ1-1; 10 nucleotides align to TRBD1. CDR3 amino acids: CASSPWTGGRNTEAFF. The CDR3 DNA sequence: TGTGCCAGCAGCCCGTGGACAGGGGGAAGGAACACTGAAGCTTTCTTT.